The 25 T cell receptor beta chains presented below share a single source sample, sequenced in a study of T cells in Graves' hyperthyroidism and ophthalmopathy. Researchers amplified the TCR beta CDR3 regions from RNA transcripts. With the HTBI primer set, the TCR CDR3 went through a first round of RT-PCR. MiXCR, run by TCRdb on the multiplex PCR reads, gives a single entry per CDR3 protein. Seen here are over 200,000 distinct CDR3 sequences, roughly 17% observed once, and the top ten hold roughly 50%. The sample taken for sequencing was blood. Receptors were obtained from a man over 45 with Graves' hyperthyroidism.

This clonotype was detected many times. The CDR3 protein is CASSPRPSASLMGETQYF. The CDR3 nucleotides are TGTGCCAGCAGCCCTAGGCCATCAGCGAGTCTAATGGGAGAGACCCAGTACTTC. The chain uses TRBV3-1 and TRBJ2-5; D not resolved. The germline V gene has CDR1 LGHDT and CDR2 YNNKEL (reference sequence). The V end lost 4 bases, the J end lost 4 bases, and 25 bases lay between the germline ends. The CDR3 contains 18 residues.

This clonotype was seen repeatedly, ten times or more. The V and J genes are TRBV11-2 and TRBJ2-7; 8 bases align to TRBD1. The CDR3 covers 14 residues. With 6 bases clipped from V and 2 bases from J, the junction kept 6 bases outside the gene matches. Germline assignment: CDR1 SGHAT and CDR2 FQNNGV. The CDR3 DNA reads as TGTGCCAGCAGTAGACAGGGGCAAACCTACGAGCAGTACTTC. This encodes CASSRQGQTYEQYF.

V gene TRBV9 combines with J gene TRBJ2-1; unclear D gene. Germline V gives CDR1 SGDLS, CDR2 YYNGEE. There are 11 residues in the CDR3. V was cut by 0 bases and J by 13 bases, with 8 bases left in between. The DNA of the CDR3 is TGTGCCAGCAGCGTAGGGCCAGAACAGTTCTTC. As protein: CASSVGPEQFF.

This clonotype has only a few counts. The chain couples TRBV28 to TRBJ2-1; 8 bases are shared with TRBD2. Germline V gene data show CDR1 as MDHEN and CDR2 as SYDVKM. Trimming took 6 bases from V and 1 from J; bases not matched to a gene: 11. This CDR3 contains 17 residues. CDR3 DNA sequence: TGTGCCAGCAGCTCCGGACTAGCAGTGTGGTCCTACAATGAGCAGTTCTTC. The encoded protein is CASSSGLAVWSYNEQFF.

This clonotype is a singleton in its sample. The rearrangement links TRBV15 to TRBJ1-1; D is uncertain. The CDR3 covers 14 residues. Trimming pared 0 bases from V and 1 base from J, leaving 6 bases between. Germline V lookup: CDR1 LNHNV, CDR2 YYDKDF (reference sequence). CDR3 residues: CATSRDGWNTEAFF. CDR3 DNA: TGTGCCACCAGCAGAGATGGCTGGAACACTGAAGCTTTCTTT.

This clonotype was recorded at least ten times. The V call is TRBV7-2, the J call TRBJ2-5; no firm D call. Germline V lookup: CDR1 SGHTA, CDR2 FQGNSA. CDR3 length: 13 amino acids. The V and J ends lost 1 base and 1 base respectively, with 4 bases between them. The CDR3 DNA follows: TGTGCCAGCAGCTTAGAAGTCCAAGAGACCCAGTACTTC. Protein sequence: CASSLEVQETQYF.

This clonotype was recorded a few times. This rearrangement joins TRBV12-3 or TRBV12-4 to TRBJ1-2; D not resolved. The V and J ends lost 1 base and 10 bases respectively, with 7 bases between them. CDR3 length: 11 residues. CDR3 in DNA: TGTGCCAGCAGTTTAGGGTCGATCTACACCTTC. Its protein is CASSLGSIYTF.

The rearrangement joins TRBV7-9 to TRBJ1-4, with D unresolved. CDR3 length equals 16 residues. V was shortened by 11 bases and J by 0 bases, with 19 bases between the two germline ends. The germline V gene has CDR1 SEHNR and CDR2 FQNEAQ (reference sequence). The CDR3, as DNA: TGTGCCTGCCGGGCGGAGGAAAATCCAACTAATGAAAAACTGTTTTTT. This encodes CACRAEENPTNEKLFF.

This clonotype was recorded at least ten times. The chain joins TRBV5-1 to TRBJ2-3; TRBD2 matches at 15 bases. The length of the CDR3 is 16 residues. The junction had 1 base not matched to a gene; V was cut back by 0 bases and J by 5 bases. Germline loops: CDR1 SGHRS, CDR2 YFSETQ. The CDR3: CASSLGTSGGGDTQYF. CDR3 nucleotide sequence: TGCGCCAGCAGCTTGGGGACTAGCGGGGGGGGAGATACGCAGTATTTT.

This chain uses TRBV11-2 with TRBJ1-1; D is ambiguous. Trimming cost V 0 bases and J 3 bases, with 5 bases left between them. Per germline, CDR1 SGHAT and CDR2 FQNNGV. This CDR3 has 13 residues. The CDR3 DNA sequence: TGTGCCAGCAGCTTAGATTTGGACACTGAAGCTTTCTTT. This translates into CASSLDLDTEAFF.

Notes on this clonotype: As the CDR3 is not closed by the conserved phenylalanine or tryptophan, this likely results from a read error. The chain combines TRBV28 with TRBJ1-5; D possibly corresponds to TRBD1 (6 bases). V lost 6 bases, J lost 5 bases, and 14 bases lay in between. The germline gives CDR1 MDHEN, CDR2 SYDVKM. The CDR3 is 14 amino acids. The CDR3 DNA follows: TGTGCCAGCAGCCCGGACAGAGAACATCAGCCCCAGCATCTT. Translation gives CASSPDREHQPQHL.

This clonotype has ten or more counts. V usage is TRBV28 and J usage is TRBJ2-3; maybe TRBD1 (5 bases). The V gene lost 3 bases and the J gene lost 4 bases, with 14 bases spanning the gap. From germline, CDR1 is MDHEN and CDR2 SYDVKM. This CDR3 region has 15 residues. The CDR3 region has the DNA TGTGCCAGCAGTTTGCACTCTCAGGGCCCAGATACGCAGTATTTT. Residues: CASSLHSQGPDTQYF.

The chain is built from TRBV29-1 and TRBJ2-5, with a possible D match to TRBD1 (5 bases). CDR1 and CDR2 from the germline V gene are SQVTM and ANQGSEA. V dropped 6 bases and J dropped 0 bases, with 8 bases sitting between them. CDR3 length: 12 residues. CDR3 region: CSVDMYQETQYF. CDR3 DNA sequence: TGCAGCGTGGACATGTACCAAGAGACCCAGTACTTC.

A remark on this clonotype: Being one base from a much bigger clone, this may be a read error. The genes are TRBV27 and TRBJ1-2; D is perhaps TRBD1 (5 bases). V lost 5 bases and J 7 bases, leaving 20 bases between the germline ends. This CDR3 contains 15 residues. Germline V CDR1 and CDR2: MNHEY, SMNVEV (reference sequence). The CDR3 is CASSTGTPWGSGYTF. In nucleotides, the CDR3 is TGTGCCAGCAGTACCGGGACTCCCTGGGGCTCTGGCTACACCTTC.

The chain has TRBV27 and TRBJ1-5; the match to TRBD1 covers 8 bases. The J segment lost 7 bases and the V segment lost 2 bases, leaving 1 base of the junction unmatched. The CDR3 totals 13 residues. Germline loops: CDR1 MNHEY, CDR2 SMNVEV (reference sequence). In DNA form, the CDR3 reads TGTGCCAGCAGTTTAGGGACAGGCCAGCCCCAGCATTTT. Translated, it gives CASSLGTGQPQHF.

In its sample, this clonotype was seen many times. This chain connects TRBV5-1 to TRBJ1-1; D not certain. Germline loops: CDR1 SGHRS, CDR2 YFSETQ. The V gene lost 1 base and the J gene lost 0 bases, with 7 bases spanning the gap. The CDR3 length is 14 residues. The CDR3 loop is CASSLSTMNTEAFF. The DNA for the CDR3 is TGCGCCAGCAGCTTGAGTACGATGAACACTGAAGCTTTCTTT.

In regard to this clonotype: Possible read error: a much larger clone is one base away. This chain links TRBV20-1 with TRBJ1-5, with TRBD1 matching over 7 bases. CDR3 length: 11 amino acids. The germline V gene has CDR1 DFQATT and CDR2 SNEGSKA (reference sequence). Germline trimming cut 7 bases from V and 5 bases from J; bases unmatched to any gene: 2. CDR3 in amino acids: CSGQGDQPQHF. The CDR3, as DNA: TGCAGTGGACAGGGTGATCAGCCCCAGCATTTT.

This clonotype was observed at least ten times. The chain is built from TRBV11-2 and TRBJ2-5; unclear D gene. The CDR3 sequence is 13 residues long. Trimming left V 4 bases short and J 5 bases short, with 11 bases between. Germline CDR1 SGHAT, CDR2 FQNNGV. CDR3 in DNA: TGTGCCAGCAGCTCCGCAGTATTTGAGACCCAGTACTTC. Protein: CASSSAVFETQYF.

This clonotype showed up many times. The genes are TRBV13 and TRBJ2-7; either TRBD1 or TRBD2 may supply D (5 bases each). Germline CDR1 PRHDT, CDR2 FYEKMQ (reference sequence). Trimming left V 0 bases short and J 6 bases short, with 18 bases between. The CDR3 totals 16 residues. The CDR3 DNA sequence: TGTGCCAGCAGCTTAGGGGCCTTCGAGGTAGGGACCGAGCAGTACTTC. It translates to CASSLGAFEVGTEQYF.

V gene TRBV15 combines with J gene TRBJ2-1, with a weak D call TRBD2 (5 bases). CDR3 length: 18 residues. Trimming shortened V by 0 bases and J by 6 bases, and 21 bases separated the two germline ends. CDR1 is LNHNV, CDR2 YYDKDF, per germline (reference sequence). The CDR3 spells CATSRDHLRLLAGNEQFF. The DNA for the CDR3 is TGTGCCACCAGCAGAGATCATTTACGTCTGCTAGCTGGCAATGAGCAGTTCTTC.

This clonotype has just one count. The V gene is TRBV11-2, the J gene TRBJ2-5, with 8 bases lining up with TRBD2. Germline CDR1 and CDR2: SGHAT and FQNNGV. There are 15 residues in the CDR3. V dropped 5 bases and J dropped 5; count of bases not matched to a gene: 10. CDR3 sequence: CASSPRAGGFETQYF. For the CDR3, the DNA is TGTGCCAGCAGCCCCCGTGCGGGGGGTTTTGAGACCCAGTACTTC.

Ten or more counts support this clonotype. CDR3: CASRKGLADSYEQYF. The DNA of the CDR3 is TGTGCCAGCAGGAAGGGACTAGCGGATTCCTACGAGCAGTACTTC. This rearrangement joins TRBV2 to TRBJ2-7; the match to TRBD2 covers 11 bases. Germline CDR1 is SNHLY and CDR2 is FYNNEI. This CDR3 is 15 amino acids long. Trimming at V came to 6 bases and at J to 1 base, leaving 5 bases not matched to a gene. The entire variable domain, with the rest obtained from reference TRBV2 and TRBJ2-7, is as follows: EPEVTQTPSHQVTQMGQEVILRCVPISNHLYFYWYRQILGQKVEFLVSFYNNEISEKSEIFDDQFSVERPDGSNFTLKIRSTKLEDSAMYFCASRKGLADSYEQYFGPGTRLTVT.

The CDR3 here is CASKRDTNTGELFF. CDR3 DNA sequence: TGCGCCAGCAAACGGGACACGAACACCGGGGAGCTGTTTTTT. The rearrangement links TRBV10-2 to TRBJ2-2; tentative D call: TRBD1 (6 bases). The CDR3 length is 14 residues. Germline V gene sequence: CDR1 WSHSY, CDR2 SAAADI. V was trimmed by 7 bases and J by 0 bases, leaving 9 bases between them.

CDR3 bases: TGTGCCAGCAGCGAGGGATCCTACAATGAGCAGTTCTTC. This sequence encodes CASSEGSYNEQFF. This chain uses TRBV9 with TRBJ2-1; D uncertain. V shed 3 bases and J shed 1 base, with 5 bases lying between them. Looked up from germline, CDR1 is SGDLS and CDR2 is YYNGEE. This CDR3 is 13 amino acids long. Full variable domain (outside the CDR3, taken from reference TRBV9 and TRBJ2-1): DSGVTQTPKHLITATGQRVTLRCSPRSGDLSVYWYQQSLDQGLQFLIQYYNGEERAKGNILERFSAQQFPDLHSELNLSSLELGDSALYFCASSEGSYNEQFFGPGTRLTVL.

The rearrangement links TRBV4-3 to TRBJ2-7, with D unclear. V lost 0 bases to trimming and J lost 8 bases, with 14 bases between them. The germline CDR1 and CDR2 sequences are LGHNA and YSLEER. The CDR3 runs 14 residues. The CDR3 DNA sequence: TGCGCCAGCAGCCAAGATCCTCCGACACCTAAGCAGTACTTC. Amino acid sequence: CASSQDPPTPKQYF.